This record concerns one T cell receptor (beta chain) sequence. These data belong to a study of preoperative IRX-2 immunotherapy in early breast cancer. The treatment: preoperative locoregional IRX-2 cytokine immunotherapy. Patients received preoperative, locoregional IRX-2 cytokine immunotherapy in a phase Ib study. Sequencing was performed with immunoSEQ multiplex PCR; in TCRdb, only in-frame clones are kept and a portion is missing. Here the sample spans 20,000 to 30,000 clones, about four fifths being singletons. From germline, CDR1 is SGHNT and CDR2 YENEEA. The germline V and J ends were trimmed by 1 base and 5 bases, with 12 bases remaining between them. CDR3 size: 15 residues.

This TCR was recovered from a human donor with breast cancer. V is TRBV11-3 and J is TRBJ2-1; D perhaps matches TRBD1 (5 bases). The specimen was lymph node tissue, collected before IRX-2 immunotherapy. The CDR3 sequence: CASSLVLSTDNEQFF. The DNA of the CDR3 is TGTGCCAGCAGCTTAGTCCTATCGACAGACAATGAGCAGTTCTTC.